These 8 T cell receptor beta chains came from one sample sequenced in a study of blood T cell repertoires in COVID-19. Here immunoSEQ multiplex PCR was the method, and the copy in TCRdb shows in-frame clones only, minus some. The sample consists of 250,000 to 350,000 clones, more than 70% of them appearing once. The material sequenced was peripheral blood. The receptors stem from a woman between 50 and 59 years old with acute or convalescent COVID-19.

This sequence joins TRBV28 and TRBJ1-2, with D perhaps TRBD1 (6 bases). Trimming cost V 3 bases and J 5 bases, with 13 bases left between them. The CDR3 covers 14 residues. From germline, CDR1 is MDHEN and CDR2 SYDVKM. The chain's CDR3 is CASSFRGKEYGYTF. The CDR3 coding sequence is TGTGCCAGCAGTTTTAGGGGGAAGGAGTATGGCTACACCTTC.

This clone showed up just a few times. This rearrangement joins TRBV7-2 to TRBJ2-7, with 10 nucleotides matching TRBD2. The germline CDR1 and CDR2 sequences are SGHTA and FQGNSA. This CDR3 has 17 amino acids. The V segment lost 1 base and the J segment 5 bases; nucleotides outside the gene matches: 11. CDR3 sequence: CASSLEAASGSRNEQYF. The CDR3, as DNA: TGTGCCAGCAGCTTAGAAGCGGCTAGCGGGAGCAGGAACGAGCAGTACTTC.

This rearrangement joins TRBV27 to TRBJ2-7; 16 bases align to TRBD2. Germline-derived CDR1 and CDR2 are MNHEY and SMNVEV (reference sequence). This CDR3 has 18 amino acids. V was clipped by 5 bases and J by 3 bases; unmatched bases: 10. The CDR3 nucleotides read TGTGCCAGCAGTCGGGGACTAGCGGGAGGGCTTTACCTCTACGAGCAGTACTTC. Amino acid sequence: CASSRGLAGGLYLYEQYF.

V and J are TRBV5-5 and TRBJ1-5; no clear D gene. With 2 bases removed from V and 5 bases from J, the gap between germline ends came to 14 bases. Germline values: CDR1 SGHKS, CDR2 YYEKEE (reference sequence). CDR3 size: 15 residues. CDR3: CASSLLGYLDQPQHF. The CDR3 region has the DNA TGTGCCAGCAGCTTACTAGGGTATCTAGATCAGCCCCAGCATTTT.

The chain links TRBV27 to TRBJ2-7; 7 bases are shared with TRBD2. V trimming: 4 bases; J trimming: 4 bases; junction bases outside the gene matches: 13. This CDR3 contains 16 residues. Germline assignment: CDR1 MNHEY and CDR2 SMNVEV (reference sequence). The CDR3 reads CASSSARGLVYYEQYF. In DNA, the CDR3 is TGTGCCAGCAGTTCCGCGCGCGGACTAGTTTATTACGAGCAGTACTTC.

This chain links TRBV11-2 with TRBJ2-3, with D maybe TRBD1 (5 bases). Germline CDR1 SGHAT, CDR2 FQNNGV. V was pared by 5 bases and J by 6 bases, with 24 bases between. This CDR3 contains 17 residues. CDR3 sequence: CASSQLDRLGARDTQYF. The CDR3 coding sequence is TGTGCCAGCAGCCAACTCGACAGACTTGGGGCACGGGATACGCAGTATTTT.

V usage is TRBV5-4 and J usage is TRBJ1-2; the D gene is possibly TRBD1 (5 bases). Germline values: CDR1 SGHNT, CDR2 YYREEE (reference sequence). The V end lost 0 bases, the J end lost 8 bases, and 17 bases lay between the germline ends. The CDR3 is 15 amino acids. CDR3 nucleotides: TGTGCCAGCAGCTTGGCGCCGGGGGTTCGGGAAGGCTACACCTTC. Translated, it gives CASSLAPGVREGYTF.

The CDR3 DNA is TGTGCCAGCAGTGAACGAGATGAAAAACTGTTTTTT. As protein: CASSERDEKLFF. The chain couples TRBV2 to TRBJ1-4; D unresolved. The length of the CDR3 is 12 residues. Trimming took off 2 bases at V and 6 bases at J, with 4 bases between the two ends. Germline CDR1 reads SNHLY; CDR2 reads FYNNEI.